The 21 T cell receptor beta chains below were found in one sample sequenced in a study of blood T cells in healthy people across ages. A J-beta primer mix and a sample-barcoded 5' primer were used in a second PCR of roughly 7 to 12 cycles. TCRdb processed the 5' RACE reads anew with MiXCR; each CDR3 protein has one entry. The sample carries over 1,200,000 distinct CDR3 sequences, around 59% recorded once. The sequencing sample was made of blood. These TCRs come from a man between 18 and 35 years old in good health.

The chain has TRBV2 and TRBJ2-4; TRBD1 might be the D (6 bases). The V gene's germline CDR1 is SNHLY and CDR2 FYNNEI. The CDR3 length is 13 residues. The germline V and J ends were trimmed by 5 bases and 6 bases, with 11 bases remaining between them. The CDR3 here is CASSSDSLNIQYF. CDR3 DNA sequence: TGTGCCAGCAGTTCGGACAGTCTAAACATTCAGTACTTC.

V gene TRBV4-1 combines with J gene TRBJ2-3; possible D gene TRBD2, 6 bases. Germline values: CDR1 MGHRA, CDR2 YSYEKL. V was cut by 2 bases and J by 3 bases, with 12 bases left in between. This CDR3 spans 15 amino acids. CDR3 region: CASSQLPGGTDTQYF. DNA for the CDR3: TGCGCCAGCAGCCAACTCCCCGGGGGTACAGATACGCAGTATTTT.

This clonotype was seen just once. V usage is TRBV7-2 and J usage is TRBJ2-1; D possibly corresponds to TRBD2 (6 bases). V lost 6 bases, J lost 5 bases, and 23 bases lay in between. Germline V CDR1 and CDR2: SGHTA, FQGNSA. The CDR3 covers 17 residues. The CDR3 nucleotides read TGTGCCAGCAGATCGGACACCCTCGTTGGGACTGACAATGAGCAGTTCTTC. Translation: CASRSDTLVGTDNEQFF.

In nucleotides, the CDR3 is TGTGCCAGCAGCGTAGGGGGAACTTATAGCGGGGGACCCCCGGGGCAGTATTTT. It yields the protein CASSVGGTYSGGPPGQYF. J is TRBJ2-3 and V is TRBV9; 9 bases agree with TRBD2. Germline V lookup: CDR1 SGDLS, CDR2 YYNGEE. J lost 11 bases, V lost 0 bases, and 19 bases had no gene match. This CDR3 is built from 18 residues.

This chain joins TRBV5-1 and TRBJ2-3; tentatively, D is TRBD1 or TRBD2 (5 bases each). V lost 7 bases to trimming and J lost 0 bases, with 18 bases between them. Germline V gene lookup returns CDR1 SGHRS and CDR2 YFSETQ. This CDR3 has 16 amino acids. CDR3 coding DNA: TGCGCCAGCCGCTGGGACCCCACGCTTAGCACAGATACGCAGTATTTT. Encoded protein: CASRWDPTLSTDTQYF.

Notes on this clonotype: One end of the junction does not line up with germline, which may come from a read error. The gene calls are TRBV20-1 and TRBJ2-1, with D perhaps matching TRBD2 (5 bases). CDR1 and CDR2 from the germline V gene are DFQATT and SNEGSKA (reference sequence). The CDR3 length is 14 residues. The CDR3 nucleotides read TGCAGTGCTAGAGGAGCCCTAGGCACCGGGGAGCTGTTCTTC. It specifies CSARGALGTGELFF.

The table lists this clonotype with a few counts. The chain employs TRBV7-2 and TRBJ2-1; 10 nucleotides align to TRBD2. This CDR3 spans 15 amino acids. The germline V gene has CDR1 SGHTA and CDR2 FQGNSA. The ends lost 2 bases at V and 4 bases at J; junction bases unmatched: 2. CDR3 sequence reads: CASSLSAGGYNEQFF. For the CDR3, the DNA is TGTGCCAGCAGCTTATCAGCGGGGGGGTACAATGAGCAGTTCTTC.

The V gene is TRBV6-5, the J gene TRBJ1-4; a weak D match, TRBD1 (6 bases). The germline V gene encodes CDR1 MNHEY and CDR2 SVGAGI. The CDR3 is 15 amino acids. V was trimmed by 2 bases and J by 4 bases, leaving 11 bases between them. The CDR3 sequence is CASSYGGQYNEKLFF. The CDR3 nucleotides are TGTGCCAGCAGTTACGGTGGACAGTATAATGAAAAACTGTTTTTT.

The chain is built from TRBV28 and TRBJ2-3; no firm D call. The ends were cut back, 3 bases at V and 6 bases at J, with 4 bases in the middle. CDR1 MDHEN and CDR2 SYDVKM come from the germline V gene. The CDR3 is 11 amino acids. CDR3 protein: CASSFDDTQYF. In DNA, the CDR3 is TGTGCCAGCAGTTTTGACGATACGCAGTATTTT.

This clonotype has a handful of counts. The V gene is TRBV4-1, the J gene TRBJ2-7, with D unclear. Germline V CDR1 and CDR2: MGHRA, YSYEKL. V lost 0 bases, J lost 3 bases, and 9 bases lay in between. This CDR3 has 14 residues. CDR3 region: CASSQEPGGYEQYF. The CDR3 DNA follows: TGCGCCAGCAGCCAAGAGCCAGGCGGCTACGAGCAGTACTTC.

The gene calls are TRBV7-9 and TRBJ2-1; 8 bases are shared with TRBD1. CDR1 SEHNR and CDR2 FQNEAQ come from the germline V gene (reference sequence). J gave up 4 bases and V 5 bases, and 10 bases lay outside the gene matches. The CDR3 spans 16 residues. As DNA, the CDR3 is TGTGCCAGCAGCCTACCTCGGAGGACAGGGTACAATGAGCAGTTCTTC. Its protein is CASSLPRRTGYNEQFF.

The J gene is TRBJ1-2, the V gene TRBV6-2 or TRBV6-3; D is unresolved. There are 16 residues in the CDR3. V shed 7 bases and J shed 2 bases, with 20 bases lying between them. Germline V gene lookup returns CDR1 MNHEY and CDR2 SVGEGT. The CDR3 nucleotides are TGTGCCAGCACTAACCCTAACCAATCTACCAACTATGGCTACACCTTC. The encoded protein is CASTNPNQSTNYGYTF.

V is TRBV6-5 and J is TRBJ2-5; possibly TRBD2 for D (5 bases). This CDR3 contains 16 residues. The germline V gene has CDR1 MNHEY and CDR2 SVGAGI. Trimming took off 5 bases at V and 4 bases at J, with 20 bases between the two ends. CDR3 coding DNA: TGTGCCAGCAGTAACCACTTCTCAGGAGGAGGAGAGACCCAGTACTTC. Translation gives CASSNHFSGGGETQYF.

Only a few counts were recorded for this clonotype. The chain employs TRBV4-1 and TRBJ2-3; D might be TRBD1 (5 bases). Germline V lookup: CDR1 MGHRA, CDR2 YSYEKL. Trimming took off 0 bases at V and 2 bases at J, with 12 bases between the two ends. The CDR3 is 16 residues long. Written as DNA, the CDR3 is TGCGCCAGCAGCCAAGAGGTGCAGGGCCTCACAGATACGCAGTATTTT. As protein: CASSQEVQGLTDTQYF.

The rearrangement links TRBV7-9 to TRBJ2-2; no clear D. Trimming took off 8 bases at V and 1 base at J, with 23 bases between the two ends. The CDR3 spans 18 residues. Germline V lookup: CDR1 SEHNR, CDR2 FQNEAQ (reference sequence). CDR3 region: CASPPASARALNTGELFF. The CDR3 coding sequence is TGTGCCAGCCCCCCGGCTAGTGCAAGGGCCTTGAACACCGGGGAGCTGTTTTTT.

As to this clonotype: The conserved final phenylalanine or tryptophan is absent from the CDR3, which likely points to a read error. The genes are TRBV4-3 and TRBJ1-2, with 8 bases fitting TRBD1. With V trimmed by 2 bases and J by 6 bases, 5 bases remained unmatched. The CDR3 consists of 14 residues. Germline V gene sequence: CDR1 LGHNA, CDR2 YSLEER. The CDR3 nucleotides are TGCGCCAGCAGCCAAAGCAGGGGGCGAAATGGCTACACCTAC. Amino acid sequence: CASSQSRGRNGYTY.

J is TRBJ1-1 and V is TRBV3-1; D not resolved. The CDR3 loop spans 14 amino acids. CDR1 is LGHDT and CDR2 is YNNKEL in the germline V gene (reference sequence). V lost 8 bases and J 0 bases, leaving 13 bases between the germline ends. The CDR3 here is CASLLAGMNTEAFF. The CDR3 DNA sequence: TGTGCCAGCCTTCTGGCGGGAATGAACACTGAAGCTTTCTTT.

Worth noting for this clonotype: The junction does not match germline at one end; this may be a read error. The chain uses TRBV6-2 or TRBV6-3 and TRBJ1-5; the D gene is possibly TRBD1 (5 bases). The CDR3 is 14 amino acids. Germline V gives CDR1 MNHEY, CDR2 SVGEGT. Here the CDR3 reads CASSDSGGPQPQHF. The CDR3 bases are TGTGCCAGCAGTGACTCGGGGGGTCCTCAGCCCCAGCATTTT.

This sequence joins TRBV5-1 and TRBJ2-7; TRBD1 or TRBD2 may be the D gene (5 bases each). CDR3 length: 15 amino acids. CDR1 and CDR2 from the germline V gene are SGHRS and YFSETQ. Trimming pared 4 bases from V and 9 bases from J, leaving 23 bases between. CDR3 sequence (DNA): TGCGCCAGCAGCAGACTGGGACGGATCTCGAGCGGGCAGTACTTC. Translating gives CASSRLGRISSGQYF.

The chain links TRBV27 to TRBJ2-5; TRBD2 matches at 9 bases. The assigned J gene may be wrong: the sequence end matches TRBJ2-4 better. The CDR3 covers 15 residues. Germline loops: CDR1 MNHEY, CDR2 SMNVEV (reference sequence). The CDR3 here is CASSLSHSGGNIQYF. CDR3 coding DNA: TGTGCCAGCAGTTTGTCCCATAGCGGGGGCAACATTCAGTACTTC.

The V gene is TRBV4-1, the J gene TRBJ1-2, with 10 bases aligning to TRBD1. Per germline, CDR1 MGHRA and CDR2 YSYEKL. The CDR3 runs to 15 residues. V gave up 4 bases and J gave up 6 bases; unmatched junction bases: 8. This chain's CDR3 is CASSRLTGGGDGYTF. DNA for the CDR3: TGCGCCAGCAGCCGCCTGACAGGGGGCGGGGATGGCTACACCTTC.